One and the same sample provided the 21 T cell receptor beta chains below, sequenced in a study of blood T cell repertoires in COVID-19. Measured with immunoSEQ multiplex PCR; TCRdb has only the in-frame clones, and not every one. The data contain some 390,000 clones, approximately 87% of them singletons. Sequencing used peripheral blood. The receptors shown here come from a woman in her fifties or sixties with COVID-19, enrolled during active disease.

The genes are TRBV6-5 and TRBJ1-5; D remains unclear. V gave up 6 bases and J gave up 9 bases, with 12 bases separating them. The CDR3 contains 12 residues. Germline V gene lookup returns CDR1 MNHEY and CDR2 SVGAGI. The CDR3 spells CASRSDPGPQHF. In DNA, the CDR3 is TGTGCCAGCAGATCCGACCCGGGGCCCCAGCATTTT.

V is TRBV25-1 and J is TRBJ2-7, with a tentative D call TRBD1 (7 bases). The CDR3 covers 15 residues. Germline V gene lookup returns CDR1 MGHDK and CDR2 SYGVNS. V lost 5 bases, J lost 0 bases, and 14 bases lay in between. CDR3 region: CASSYRGLSSYEQYF. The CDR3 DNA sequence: TGTGCCAGCAGTTACAGGGGACTGAGCTCCTACGAGCAGTACTTC.

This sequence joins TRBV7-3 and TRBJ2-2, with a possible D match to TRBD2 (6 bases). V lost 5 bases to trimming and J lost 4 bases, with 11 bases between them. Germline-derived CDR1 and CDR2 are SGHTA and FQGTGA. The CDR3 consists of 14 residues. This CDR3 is CASSPPGGTGELFF. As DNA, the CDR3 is TGTGCCAGCAGCCCCCCCGGGGGCACCGGGGAGCTGTTTTTT.

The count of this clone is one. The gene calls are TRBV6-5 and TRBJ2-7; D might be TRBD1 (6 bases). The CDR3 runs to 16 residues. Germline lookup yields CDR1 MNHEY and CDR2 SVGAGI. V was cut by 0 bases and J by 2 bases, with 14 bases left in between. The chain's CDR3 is CASSYSVRGSTYEQYF. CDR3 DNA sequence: TGTGCCAGCAGTTACTCGGTAAGGGGGAGCACCTACGAGCAGTACTTC.

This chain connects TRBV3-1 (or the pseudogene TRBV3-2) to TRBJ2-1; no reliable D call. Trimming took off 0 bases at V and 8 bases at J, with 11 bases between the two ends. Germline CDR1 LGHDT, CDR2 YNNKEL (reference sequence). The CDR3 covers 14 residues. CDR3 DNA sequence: TGTGCCAGCAGCCAAGATTTAACCCCGGATGAGCAGTTCTTC. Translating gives CASSQDLTPDEQFF.

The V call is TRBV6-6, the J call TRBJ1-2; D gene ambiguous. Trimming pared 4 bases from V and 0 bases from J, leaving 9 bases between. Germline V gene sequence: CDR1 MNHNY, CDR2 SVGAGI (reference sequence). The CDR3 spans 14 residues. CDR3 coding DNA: TGTGCCAGCAGTTTCAATACAGCTAACTATGGCTACACCTTC. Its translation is CASSFNTANYGYTF.

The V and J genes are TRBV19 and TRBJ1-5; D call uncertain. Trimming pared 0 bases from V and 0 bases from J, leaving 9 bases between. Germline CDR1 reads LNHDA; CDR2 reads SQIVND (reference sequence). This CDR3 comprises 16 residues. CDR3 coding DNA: TGTGCCAGTAGTATAGATGAGTACTATAGCAATCAGCCCCAGCATTTT. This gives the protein CASSIDEYYSNQPQHF. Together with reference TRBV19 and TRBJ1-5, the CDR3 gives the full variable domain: DGGITQSPKYLFRKEGQNVTLSCEQNLNHDAMYWYRQDPGQGLRLIYYSQIVNDFQKGDIAEGYSVSREKKESFPLTVTSAQKNPTAFYLCASSIDEYYSNQPQHFGDGTRLSIL.

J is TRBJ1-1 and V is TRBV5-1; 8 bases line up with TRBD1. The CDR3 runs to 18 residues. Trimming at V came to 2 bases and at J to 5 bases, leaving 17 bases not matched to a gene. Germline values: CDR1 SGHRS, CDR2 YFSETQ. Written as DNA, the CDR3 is TGCGCCAGCAGCTTCCCCACCGAGACAGGGGCCCTGGGGACTGAAGCTTTCTTT. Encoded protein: CASSFPTETGALGTEAFF.

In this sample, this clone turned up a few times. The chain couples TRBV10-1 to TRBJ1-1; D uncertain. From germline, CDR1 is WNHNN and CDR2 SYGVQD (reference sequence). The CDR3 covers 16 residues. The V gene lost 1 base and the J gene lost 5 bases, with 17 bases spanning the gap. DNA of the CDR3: TGCGCCAGCAGTGAGTTGGAGGGAATGAAGAAAACTGAAGCTTTCTTT. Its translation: CASSELEGMKKTEAFF.

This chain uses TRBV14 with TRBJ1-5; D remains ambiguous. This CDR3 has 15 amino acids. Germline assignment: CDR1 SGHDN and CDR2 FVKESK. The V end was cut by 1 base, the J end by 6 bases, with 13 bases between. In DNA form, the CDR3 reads TGTGCCAGCAGCCAAGTTGGAGGGTTCGCTCAGCCCCAGCATTTT. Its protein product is CASSQVGGFAQPQHF. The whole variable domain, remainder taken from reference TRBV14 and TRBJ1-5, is EAGVTQFPSHSVIEKGQTVTLRCDPISGHDNLYWYRRVMGKEIKFLLHFVKESKQDESGMPNNRFLAERTGGTYSTLKVQPAELEDSGVYFCASSQVGGFAQPQHFGDGTRLSIL.

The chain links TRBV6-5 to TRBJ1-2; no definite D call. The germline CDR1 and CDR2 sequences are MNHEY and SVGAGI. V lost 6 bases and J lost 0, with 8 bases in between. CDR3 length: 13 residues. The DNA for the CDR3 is TGTGCCAGCAGGCCCAGATCTAACTATGGCTACACCTTC. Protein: CASRPRSNYGYTF.

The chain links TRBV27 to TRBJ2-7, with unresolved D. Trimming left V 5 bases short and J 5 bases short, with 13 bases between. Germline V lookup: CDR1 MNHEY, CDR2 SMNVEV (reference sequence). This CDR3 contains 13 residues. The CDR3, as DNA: TGTGCCAGCAGTAGTTTCCAGGCCAACGAGCAGTACTTC. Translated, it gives CASSSFQANEQYF.

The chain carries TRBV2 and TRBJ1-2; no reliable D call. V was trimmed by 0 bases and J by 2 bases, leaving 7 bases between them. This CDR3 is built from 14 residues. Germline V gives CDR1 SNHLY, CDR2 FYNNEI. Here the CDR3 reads CASSEAPINYGYTF. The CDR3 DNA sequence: TGTGCCAGCAGTGAAGCGCCTATCAACTATGGCTACACCTTC.

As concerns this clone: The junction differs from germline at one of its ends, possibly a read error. CDR3 bases: TGTGCCAGCAGTGAAGAGTTGCGGGGGCGCGCTTTT. It translates to CASSEELRGRAF. The V gene is TRBV6-1, the J gene TRBJ1-6; D might be TRBD1 (6 bases). CDR1 and CDR2 (germline): MNHNS, SASEGT. The CDR3 sequence is 12 residues long.

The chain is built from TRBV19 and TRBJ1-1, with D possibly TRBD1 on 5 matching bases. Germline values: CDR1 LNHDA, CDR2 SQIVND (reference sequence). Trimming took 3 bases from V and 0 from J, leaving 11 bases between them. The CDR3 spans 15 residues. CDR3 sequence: CASSIGGVVNTEAFF. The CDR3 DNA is TGTGCCAGTAGTATCGGAGGGGTGGTGAACACTGAAGCTTTCTTT.

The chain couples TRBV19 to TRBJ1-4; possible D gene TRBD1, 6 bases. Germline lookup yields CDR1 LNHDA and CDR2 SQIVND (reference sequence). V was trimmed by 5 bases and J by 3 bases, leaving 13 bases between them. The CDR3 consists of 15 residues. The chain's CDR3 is CASSVNRDSNEKLFF. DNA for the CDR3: TGTGCCAGTAGTGTGAACAGGGATTCTAATGAAAAACTGTTTTTT.

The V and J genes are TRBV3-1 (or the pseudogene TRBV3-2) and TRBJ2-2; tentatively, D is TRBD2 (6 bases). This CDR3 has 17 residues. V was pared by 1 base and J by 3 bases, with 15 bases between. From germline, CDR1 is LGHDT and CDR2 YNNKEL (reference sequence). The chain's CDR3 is CASSQVPAGGYTGELFF. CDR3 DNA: TGTGCCAGCAGCCAAGTGCCCGCTGGAGGGTACACCGGGGAGCTGTTTTTT.

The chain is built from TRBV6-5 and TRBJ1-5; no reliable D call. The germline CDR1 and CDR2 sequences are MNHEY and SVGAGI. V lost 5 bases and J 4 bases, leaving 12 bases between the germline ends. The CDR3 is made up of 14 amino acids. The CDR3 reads CASSNNRWNQPQHF. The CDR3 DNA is TGTGCCAGCAGTAATAATCGGTGGAATCAGCCCCAGCATTTT.

CDR3 bases: TGCGCCAGCAGCCCGGGGGGCGGGGACACTGAAGCTTTCTTT. Its translation: CASSPGGGDTEAFF. The chain links TRBV5-1 to TRBJ1-1; D may be TRBD1 (6 bases). This CDR3 comprises 14 residues. Trimming removed 4 bases at V and 3 bases at J, with 13 bases between. CDR1 is SGHRS and CDR2 is YFSETQ in the germline V gene.

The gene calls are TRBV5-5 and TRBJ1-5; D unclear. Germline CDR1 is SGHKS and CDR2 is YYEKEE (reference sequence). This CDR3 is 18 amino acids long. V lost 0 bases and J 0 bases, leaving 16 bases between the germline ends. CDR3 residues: CASSLERRFSYSNQPQHF. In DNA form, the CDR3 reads TGTGCCAGCAGCTTGGAAAGGAGGTTTAGCTATAGCAATCAGCCCCAGCATTTT.

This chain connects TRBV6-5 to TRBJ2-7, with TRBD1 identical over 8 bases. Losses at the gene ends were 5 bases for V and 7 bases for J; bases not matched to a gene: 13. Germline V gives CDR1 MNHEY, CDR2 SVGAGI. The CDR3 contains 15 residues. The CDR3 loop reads CASSRLTGAFGEQYF. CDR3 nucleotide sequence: TGTGCCAGCAGTCGCCTGACAGGGGCGTTTGGGGAGCAGTACTTC.